This TCR beta chain was found in a study of blood T cell repertoires in COVID-19. As for the study in general: Sites across the United States, Italy and Spain contributed samples from acute and convalescent COVID-19. PBMCs, B-cell-depleted T cells, or T cells provided the cDNA or gDNA that made up the material.

As originally analysed: Nucleated cell counts were estimated from reference gene primer amplification. Profiling relied on immunoSEQ multiplex PCR, and the TCRdb table lists in-frame clones only, not all of them. V and J calls and clone size follow that table, whereas D and trimming were derived from the DNA. Here the sample spans just under 350,000 clones, more than 75% being singletons. The CDR3 loop spans 14 amino acids. V lost 5 bases, J lost 6 bases, and 13 bases lay in between. Germline assignment: CDR1 LGHNA and CDR2 YNFKEQ. Enrolled during active infection, Seattle patients were then followed longitudinally.

This sequence joins TRBV4-2 and TRBJ1-4; weak D call: TRBD1 (6 bases). Sequenced material: peripheral blood. This sequence originates from a woman aged 45-65 years with COVID-19, enrolled during active disease. CDR3 nucleotide sequence: TGTGCCAGCAGCGGTGAGGGGGTGGATGAAAAACTGTTTTTT. Its translation: CASSGEGVDEKLFF.